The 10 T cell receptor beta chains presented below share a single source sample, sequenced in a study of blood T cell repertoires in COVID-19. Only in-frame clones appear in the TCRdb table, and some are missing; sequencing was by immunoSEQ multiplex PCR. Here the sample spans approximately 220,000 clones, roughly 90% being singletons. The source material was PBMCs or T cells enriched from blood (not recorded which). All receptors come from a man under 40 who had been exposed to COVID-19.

CDR3 sequence reads: CASSDGREADTQYF. Here the CDR3 DNA reads TGTGCCAGCAGTGACGGCAGGGAGGCAGATACGCAGTATTTT. The V call is TRBV25-1, the J call TRBJ2-3; TRBD2 is a possible D gene (6 bases). Germline values: CDR1 MGHDK, CDR2 SYGVNS. This CDR3 contains 14 residues. V lost 3 bases and J lost 4, with 11 bases in between.

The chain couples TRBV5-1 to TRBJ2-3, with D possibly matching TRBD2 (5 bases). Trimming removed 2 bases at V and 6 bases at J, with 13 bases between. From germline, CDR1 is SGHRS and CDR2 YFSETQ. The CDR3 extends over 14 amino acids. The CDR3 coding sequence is TGCGCCAGCAGCTTTCTAGAACCGGGGGATACGCAGTATTTT. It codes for CASSFLEPGDTQYF. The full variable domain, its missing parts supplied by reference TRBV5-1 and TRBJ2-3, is KAGVTQTPRYLIKTRGQQVTLSCSPISGHRSVSWYQQTPGQGLQFLFEYFSETQRNKGNFPGRFSGRQFSNSRSEMNVSTLELGDSALYLCASSFLEPGDTQYFGPGTRLTVL.

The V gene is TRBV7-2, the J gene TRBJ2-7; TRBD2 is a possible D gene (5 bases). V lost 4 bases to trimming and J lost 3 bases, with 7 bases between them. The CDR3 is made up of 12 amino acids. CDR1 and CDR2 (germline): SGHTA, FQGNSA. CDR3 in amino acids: CASSSDYYEQYF. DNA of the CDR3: TGTGCCAGCAGCTCCGACTACTACGAGCAGTACTTC.

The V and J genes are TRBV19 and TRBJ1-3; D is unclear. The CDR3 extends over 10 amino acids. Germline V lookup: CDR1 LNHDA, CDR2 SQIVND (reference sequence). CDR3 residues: CAEGIYTIYF. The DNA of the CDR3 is TGTGCAGAGGGTATATACACCATATATTTT.

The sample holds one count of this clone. The CDR3 coding sequence is TGTGCCAGCAGCTCGGGACAGGGGGGTACTCATACGGAGGAAAAACTGTTTTTT. Translating it yields CASSSGQGGTHTEEKLFF. This chain connects TRBV7-9 to TRBJ1-4; 11 bases are shared with TRBD1. The CDR3 is 18 residues long. The V gene end was trimmed by 4 bases and the J gene end by 8 bases; junction bases not matched to a gene: 15. Looked up from germline, CDR1 is SEHNR and CDR2 is FQNEAQ (reference sequence).

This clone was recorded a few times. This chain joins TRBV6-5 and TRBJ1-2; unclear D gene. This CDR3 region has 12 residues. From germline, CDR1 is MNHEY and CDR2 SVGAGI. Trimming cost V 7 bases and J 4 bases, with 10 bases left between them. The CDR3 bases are TGTGCCAGCACCCCGGTTGGCTATGGCTACACCTTC. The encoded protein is CASTPVGYGYTF.

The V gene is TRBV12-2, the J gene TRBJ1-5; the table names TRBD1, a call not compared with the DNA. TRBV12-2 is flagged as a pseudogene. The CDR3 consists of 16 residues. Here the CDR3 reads CASRLVRLRGWQPQHF. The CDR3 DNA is TGTGCAAGTCGCTTAGTTAGGTTGAGGGGGTGGCAGCCCCAGCATTTT.

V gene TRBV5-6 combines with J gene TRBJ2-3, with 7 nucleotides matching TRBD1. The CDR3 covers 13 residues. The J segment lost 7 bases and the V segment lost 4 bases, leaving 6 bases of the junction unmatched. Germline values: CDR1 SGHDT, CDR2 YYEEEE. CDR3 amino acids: CASSTWDRYTQYF. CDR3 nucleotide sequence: TGTGCCAGCAGCACCTGGGACAGATATACGCAGTATTTT. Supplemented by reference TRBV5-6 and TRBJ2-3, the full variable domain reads DAGVTQSPTHLIKTRGQQVTLRCSPKSGHDTVSWYQQALGQGPQFIFQYYEEEERQRGNFPDRFSGHQFPNYSSELNVNALLLGDSALYLCASSTWDRYTQYFGPGTRLTVL.

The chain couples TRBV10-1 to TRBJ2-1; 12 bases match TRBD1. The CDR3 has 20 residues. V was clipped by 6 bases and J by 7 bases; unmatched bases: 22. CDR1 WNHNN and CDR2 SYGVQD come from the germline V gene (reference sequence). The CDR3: CASRPNPGPLPGQGANEQFF. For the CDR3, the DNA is TGCGCCAGCAGACCGAATCCAGGACCACTCCCGGGACAGGGGGCGAATGAGCAGTTCTTC.

The DNA of the CDR3 is TGTGCCTGGAGCCCCGGACAGGGCTATGGCTACACCTTC. Its translation: CAWSPGQGYGYTF. The chain couples TRBV30 to TRBJ1-2; 8 nucleotides match TRBD1. The CDR3 is 13 amino acids. Looked up from germline, CDR1 is GTSNPN and CDR2 is SVGIG (reference sequence). V trimming: 3 bases; J trimming: 4 bases; junction bases outside the gene matches: 4.